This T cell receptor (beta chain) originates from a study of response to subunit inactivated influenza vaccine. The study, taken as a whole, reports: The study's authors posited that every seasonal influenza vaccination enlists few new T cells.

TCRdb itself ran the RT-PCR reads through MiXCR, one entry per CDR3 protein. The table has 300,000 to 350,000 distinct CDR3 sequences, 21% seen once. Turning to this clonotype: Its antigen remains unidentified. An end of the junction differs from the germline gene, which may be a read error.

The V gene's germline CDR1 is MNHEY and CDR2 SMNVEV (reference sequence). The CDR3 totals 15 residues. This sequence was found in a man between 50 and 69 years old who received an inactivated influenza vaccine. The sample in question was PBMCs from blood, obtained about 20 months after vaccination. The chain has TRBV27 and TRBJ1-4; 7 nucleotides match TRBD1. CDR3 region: CASRPTGVPNKKLFF. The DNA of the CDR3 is TGTGCCAGCAGGCCTACAGGGGTACCTAATAAAAAACTGTTTTTT.